The sample holds one count of the clone carrying this T cell receptor (beta chain). Its antigen is as yet unknown. Some clones are missing from TCRdb's copy, which holds only in-frame ones; the method was immunoSEQ multiplex PCR. The sample carries some 35,000 clones, approximately 78% recorded once. This entry is derived from a study of T cells in narcolepsy. Turning to the study itself: Enrolled donors included narcolepsy type 1 or type 2 patients and healthy controls.

The CDR3 spans 13 residues. The ends were cut back, 5 bases at V and 3 bases at J, with 10 bases in the middle. Germline lookup yields CDR1 SGHAT and CDR2 FQDESV (reference sequence). Findings of the study overall: Comparing one patient's CSF and blood CD4+ clonotypes highlighted HCRT- and TRIB2-specific autoreactive clonotypes. In some patient and control memory CD4+ samples, autoreactive clones were absent. Autoreactive clonotypes reportedly recurred in blood of same and different patients, not controls.

J is TRBJ1-2 and V is TRBV11-1; possibly TRBD1 for D (6 bases). Source material: CD45RA- memory CD4+ T cells from PBMCs. The receptor was derived from a human donor with narcolepsy. Here the CDR3 DNA reads TGTGCCAGCAGCCCGGGACAAGACTATGGCTACACCTTC. Its translation: CASSPGQDYGYTF.